The 24 T cell receptor beta chains reported below all come from one sample, sequenced in a study of OX40 agonist ivuxolimab in advanced cancers. The assay was immunoSEQ multiplex PCR, and TCRdb's table has in-frame clones only and misses some. The sample contains about 83,000 clones, 85% of which appear only once. The sequenced sample was CD4+ or CD8+ T cells sorted from blood, obtained in a trial of the OX40 agonist ivuxolimab. The receptors were gathered from an adult with an advanced solid tumor such as melanoma, head and neck, liver or kidney cancer.

This clone occurred a few times. The chain has TRBV5-1 and TRBJ2-5; 9 bases fit TRBD2. V shed 4 bases and J 3 bases; nucleotides not matched to a gene: 4. CDR1 is SGHRS, CDR2 YFSETQ, per germline. This CDR3 has 14 residues. CDR3 sequence: CASSPASGEETQYF. Here the CDR3 DNA reads TGCGCCAGCAGCCCGGCTAGCGGGGAAGAGACCCAGTACTTC.

The gene calls are TRBV6-5 and TRBJ1-4; D not resolved. The V gene lost 5 bases and the J gene lost 2 bases, with 9 bases spanning the gap. CDR1 and CDR2 from the germline V gene are MNHEY and SVGAGI. CDR3 length: 14 residues. Here the CDR3 reads CASSREGTNEKLFF. The CDR3 DNA sequence: TGTGCCAGCAGTCGGGAGGGTACTAATGAAAAACTGTTTTTT.

In its sample, this clone was seen a few times. V usage is TRBV7-8 and J usage is TRBJ2-3, with D possibly TRBD2 on 5 matching bases. Germline V gives CDR1 SGHVS, CDR2 FQNEAQ. The CDR3 loop spans 12 amino acids. Trimming stripped 5 bases from V and 7 bases from J, with 10 bases between. The CDR3 sequence is CASSPGGYTQYF. DNA of the CDR3: TGTGCCAGCAGCCCTGGCGGGTATACGCAGTATTTT. Full variable domain (outside the CDR3, taken from reference TRBV7-8 and TRBJ2-3): GAGVSQSPRYKVAKRGQDVALRCDPISGHVSLFWYQQALGQGPEFLTYFQNEAQLDKSGLPSDRFFAERPEGSVSTLKIQRTQQEDSAVYLCASSPGGYTQYFGPGTRLTVL.

CDR3 bases: TGCAGCGTGGCCGGGACAGGGGATAGGTATGGCTACACCTTC. Translating it yields CSVAGTGDRYGYTF. This chain uses TRBV29-1 with TRBJ1-2; 10 bases map to TRBD1. The germline V gene encodes CDR1 SQVTM and CDR2 ANQGSEA. CDR3 length equals 14 residues. V lost 6 bases to trimming and J lost 5 bases; unmatched junction nucleotides: 9.

This chain joins TRBV11-1 and TRBJ2-7; 11 bases are a match to TRBD2. The junction had 3 bases not matched to a gene; V was cut back by 5 bases and J by 3 bases. This CDR3 has 14 residues. Germline CDR1 reads SGHAT; CDR2 reads FQDESV (reference sequence). CDR3 in amino acids: CASSLLAGVYEQYF. CDR3 in DNA: TGTGCCAGCAGCCTACTAGCGGGGGTCTACGAGCAGTACTTC.

The chain joins TRBV10-1 to TRBJ1-2; TRBD1 aligns across 7 bases. Trimming at V came to 6 bases and at J to 3 bases, leaving 13 bases not matched to a gene. Germline-derived CDR1 and CDR2 are WNHNN and SYGVQD (reference sequence). The CDR3 has 16 amino acids. The CDR3 spells CASSAAEGAPHYGYTF. In DNA form, the CDR3 reads TGCGCCAGCAGCGCCGCTGAGGGGGCTCCCCACTATGGCTACACCTTC.

This clone came up once. The genes are TRBV18 and TRBJ2-1; no reliable D call. Between the trimmed V and J ends, which lost 3 bases and 6 bases, there was a span of 6 bases. CDR1 is KGHSH, CDR2 LQKENI, per germline. The length of the CDR3 is 12 residues. CDR3: CASSPASNEQFF. Here the CDR3 DNA reads TGTGCCAGCTCACCGGCGTCCAATGAGCAGTTCTTC.

This clone was detected once. This sequence joins TRBV18 and TRBJ1-2; D possibly corresponds to TRBD1 (5 bases). The V end lost 3 bases, the J end lost 4 bases, and 12 bases lay between the germline ends. CDR3 length: 14 residues. In germline, CDR1 is KGHSH, CDR2 LQKENI. CDR3: CASSPETDSYGYTF. DNA of the CDR3: TGTGCCAGCTCACCTGAGACAGACTCCTATGGCTACACCTTC.

The rearrangement joins TRBV5-4 to TRBJ2-7, with a tentative D call TRBD1 (5 bases). This CDR3 has 15 amino acids. Trimming shortened V by 1 base and J by 2 bases, and 13 bases separated the two germline ends. Germline-derived CDR1 and CDR2 are SGHNT and YYREEE (reference sequence). CDR3 sequence reads: CASSLIGSTAYEQYF. Written as DNA, the CDR3 is TGTGCCAGCAGCTTGATTGGTTCGACAGCCTACGAGCAGTACTTC.

The genes are TRBV4-3 and TRBJ2-5; D not resolved. CDR3 length: 13 amino acids. V was clipped by 0 bases and J by 6 bases, with 8 bases between them. Germline-derived CDR1 and CDR2 are LGHNA and YSLEER. The CDR3 is CASSQDPDQTQYF. The CDR3 coding sequence is TGCGCCAGCAGCCAAGACCCAGACCAGACCCAGTACTTC.

CDR3: CASTGETQYF. The CDR3 DNA reads TGTGCCAGCACGGGAGAGACCCAGTACTTC. The chain is built from TRBV28 and TRBJ2-5; the D is unclear. The ends were cut back, 7 bases at V and 4 bases at J, with 4 bases in the middle. Germline V lookup: CDR1 MDHEN, CDR2 SYDVKM. The CDR3 has 10 residues.

The rearrangement links TRBV5-1 to TRBJ2-5, with D perhaps TRBD1 (6 bases). The V gene lost 1 base and the J gene lost 7 bases, with 17 bases spanning the gap. The CDR3 contains 15 residues. Germline V lookup: CDR1 SGHRS, CDR2 YFSETQ. The DNA for the CDR3 is TGCGCCAGCAGCTTGCTGGGACACCAAACTGGGACCCAGTACTTC. Translation gives CASSLLGHQTGTQYF. Combining the CDR3 with reference TRBV5-1 and TRBJ2-5 gives the whole variable domain KAGVTQTPRYLIKTRGQQVTLSCSPISGHRSVSWYQQTPGQGLQFLFEYFSETQRNKGNFPGRFSGRQFSNSRSEMNVSTLELGDSALYLCASSLLGHQTGTQYFGPGTRLLVL.

Written as DNA, the CDR3 is TGTGCCAGGACAGCTAACTCCTACGAGCAGTACTTC. Its translation is CARTANSYEQYF. V usage is TRBV21-1 and J usage is TRBJ2-7; TRBD1 is the table's D call and was not checked against the DNA. TRBV21-1 is marked as a pseudogene. This CDR3 region has 12 residues.

This clone was counted between two and nine times. The rearrangement joins TRBV7-9 to TRBJ1-3; unclear D gene. V lost 5 bases to trimming and J lost 4 bases, with 9 bases between them. The CDR3 runs to 13 residues. Germline-derived CDR1 and CDR2 are SEHNR and FQNEAQ (reference sequence). The CDR3 reads CASSPRKGNTIYF. In nucleotides, the CDR3 is TGTGCCAGCAGCCCCCGGAAGGGAAACACCATATATTTT.

The genes are TRBV6-1 and TRBJ2-7, with 10 bases aligning to TRBD2. This CDR3 is 14 amino acids long. In germline, CDR1 is MNHNS, CDR2 SASEGT. The ends lost 6 bases at V and 6 bases at J; junction bases unmatched: 8. The CDR3 nucleotides read TGTGCCAGCAGGTCTAGCGGGGGTGTCCCCGAGCAGTACTTC. Protein: CASRSSGGVPEQYF.

The chain links TRBV7-3 to TRBJ2-1; 7 nucleotides match TRBD2. J lost 7 bases, V lost 3 bases, and 6 bases had no gene match. This CDR3 region has 14 residues. Germline lookup yields CDR1 SGHTA and CDR2 FQGTGA. As DNA, the CDR3 is TGTGCCAGCAGCTTGACTAGCAGTGGGAATGAGCAGTTCTTC. Encoded protein: CASSLTSSGNEQFF.

This clone appeared once. The rearrangement joins TRBV19 to TRBJ2-1, with TRBD1 matching 9 bases. Germline trimming cut 5 bases from V and 4 bases from J; bases unmatched to any gene: 12. From germline, CDR1 is LNHDA and CDR2 SQIVND (reference sequence). The CDR3 is 17 residues long. CDR3 coding DNA: TGTGCCAGTAGTCCCGGGACAGGGAAAAGGTGGTACAATGAGCAGTTCTTC. Translated: CASSPGTGKRWYNEQFF.

The rearrangement links TRBV15 to TRBJ2-7; D gene unclear. From germline, CDR1 is LNHNV and CDR2 YYDKDF (reference sequence). Deletions cut 6 bases from V and 1 base from J, with 10 bases between. CDR3 length: 13 residues. For the CDR3, the DNA is TGTGCCACCAGAACCGCAGGTTCCTACGAGCAGTACTTC. The encoded protein is CATRTAGSYEQYF.

This chain connects TRBV7-9 to TRBJ2-1, with 9 bases lining up with TRBD1. The CDR3 is 15 residues long. Germline CDR1 is SEHNR and CDR2 is FQNEAQ (reference sequence). The V segment lost 5 bases and the J segment 9 bases; nucleotides outside the gene matches: 11. The DNA of the CDR3 is TGTGCCAGCAGCCCCGGGACAGGGAGTATAGGTGAGCAGTTCTTC. Encoded protein: CASSPGTGSIGEQFF.

The chain joins TRBV5-1 to TRBJ1-4; 7 positions agree with TRBD1. Germline values: CDR1 SGHRS, CDR2 YFSETQ. This CDR3 comprises 16 residues. V lost 4 bases, J lost 4 bases, and 10 bases stayed unmatched. For the CDR3, the DNA is TGCGCCAGCAGCCTATCGGGACAGCGGCTTAATGAAAAACTGTTTTTT. Its protein is CASSLSGQRLNEKLFF.

This sequence joins TRBV5-8 and TRBJ1-5, with no clear D. Germline V gene data show CDR1 as SGHTS and CDR2 as YDEGEE. The CDR3 is made up of 15 amino acids. V gave up 0 bases and J gave up 0 bases, with 7 bases separating them. The CDR3 DNA is TGTGCCAGCAGCTTGGTACCTAATAGCAATCAGCCCCAGCATTTT. It yields the protein CASSLVPNSNQPQHF.

The chain uses TRBV6-5 and TRBJ1-2; D is perhaps TRBD1 (6 bases). The V end lost 5 bases, the J end lost 4 bases, and 14 bases lay between the germline ends. CDR1 is MNHEY, CDR2 SVGAGI, per germline. The CDR3 has 14 amino acids. The CDR3 loop is CASSQPDRVYGYTF. The CDR3 DNA sequence: TGTGCCAGCAGTCAACCGGACAGAGTCTATGGCTACACCTTC.

The CDR3 nucleotides read TGTGCCAGCAGTTTATCTGGAGCAGCTCCGACCTACGAGCAGTACTTC. Its protein is CASSLSGAAPTYEQYF. The rearrangement uses TRBV27 and TRBJ2-7; no firm D call. V lost 0 bases and J 2 bases, leaving 14 bases between the germline ends. Germline assignment: CDR1 MNHEY and CDR2 SMNVEV (reference sequence). CDR3 size: 16 residues.

This chain connects TRBV7-2 to TRBJ1-6; D gene uncertain. The germline CDR1 and CDR2 sequences are SGHTA and FQGNSA. The CDR3 extends over 14 amino acids. Between the trimmed V and J ends, which lost 1 base and 6 bases, there was a span of 7 bases. The CDR3 sequence: CASSLVAPNSPLHF. CDR3 bases: TGTGCCAGCAGCTTAGTTGCGCCTAATTCACCCCTCCACTTT.